The 20 T cell receptor beta chains given below trace back to one sample, sequenced in a study of cytomegalovirus exposure and HLA in healthy donors. Primers included in the PCR were 60 Vbeta and 13 Jbeta primers. This table comes from immunoSEQ multiplex PCR, and its TCRdb copy is limited to in-frame clones, with some not included. The sample gives around 150,000 clones, around 80% of which show up once; about a tenth is in the top ten. Material for sequencing was PBMCs. The receptors stem from a young man in good health and CMV-seropositive.

The chain couples TRBV10-1 to TRBJ2-7; TRBD2 aligns across 14 bases. Germline V gene data show CDR1 as WNHNN and CDR2 as SYGVQD (reference sequence). J lost 2 bases, V lost 7 bases, and 10 bases had no gene match. This CDR3 contains 17 residues. In nucleotides, the CDR3 is TGCGCCAGCAACTCCGGGACTAGCGGGAGTAGGGCCTACGAGCAGTACTTC. Its protein is CASNSGTSGSRAYEQYF.

The chain couples TRBV19 to TRBJ2-1, with 8 bases that match TRBD1. The CDR3 is 15 residues long. J lost 4 bases, V lost 4 bases, and 6 bases had no gene match. The germline V gene encodes CDR1 LNHDA and CDR2 SQIVND (reference sequence). CDR3 DNA: TGTGCCAGTAGTAGAACAGGGGGTGGTTACAATGAGCAGTTCTTC. This codes for CASSRTGGGYNEQFF.

The chain joins TRBV10-2 to TRBJ1-5; maybe TRBD1 (5 bases). V lost 6 bases to trimming and J lost 3 bases, with 12 bases between them. The germline CDR1 and CDR2 sequences are WSHSY and SAAADI. The CDR3 is 14 amino acids. The CDR3 spells CASSDTGINQPQHF. The CDR3 coding sequence is TGCGCCAGCAGCGATACAGGAATCAATCAGCCCCAGCATTTT.

Points on this clone: In the same sample, other DNA sequences code for this CDR3. The CDR3: CASSQGTGDEQYF. Here the CDR3 DNA reads TGCGCCAGCAGCCAAGGTACAGGGGACGAGCAGTACTTC. V is TRBV4-1 and J is TRBJ2-7, with 7 bases lining up with TRBD1. This CDR3 is 13 amino acids long. V shed 1 base and J 5 bases; nucleotides not matched to a gene: 2. Germline lookup yields CDR1 MGHRA and CDR2 YSYEKL.

The chain couples TRBV19 to TRBJ2-7; 7 bases fit TRBD2. Germline CDR1 reads LNHDA; CDR2 reads SQIVND (reference sequence). The CDR3 runs 15 residues. The trim removed 9 bases at V and 1 base at J, leaving 12 bases unmatched. The DNA of the CDR3 is TGTGCCAGCTCGACTACAGCGGGGTTTTCCTACGAGCAGTACTTC. This codes for CASSTTAGFSYEQYF.

J is TRBJ2-5 and V is TRBV5-1; 8 nucleotides agree with TRBD2. The CDR3 length is 15 residues. CDR1 is SGHRS and CDR2 is YFSETQ in the germline V gene. Germline trimming cut 2 bases from V and 1 base from J; bases unmatched to any gene: 4. CDR3 DNA: TGCGCCAGCAGCTTTACAACTAGCGGCCAAGAGACCCAGTACTTC. The encoded protein is CASSFTTSGQETQYF.

This chain uses TRBV9 with TRBJ2-2; no clear D gene. This CDR3 has 16 amino acids. V gave up 0 bases and J gave up 5 bases, with 14 bases separating them. Germline loops: CDR1 SGDLS, CDR2 YYNGEE. CDR3 loop: CASSVAYGSSTGELFF. CDR3 DNA sequence: TGTGCCAGCAGCGTAGCGTACGGGTCGAGTACCGGGGAGCTGTTTTTT. The entire variable domain, with the rest obtained from reference TRBV9 and TRBJ2-2, is as follows: DSGVTQTPKHLITATGQRVTLRCSPRSGDLSVYWYQQSLDQGLQFLIQYYNGEERAKGNILERFSAQQFPDLHSELNLSSLELGDSALYFCASSVAYGSSTGELFFGEGSRLTVL.

This chain joins TRBV6-1 and TRBJ2-7; the match to TRBD2 covers 8 bases. This CDR3 has 14 residues. Germline CDR1 reads MNHNS; CDR2 reads SASEGT. V was clipped by 6 bases and J by 2 bases; unmatched bases: 6. The DNA for the CDR3 is TGTGCCAGCAGACTGACTAGCGCAGCCTACGAGCAGTACTTC. As protein: CASRLTSAAYEQYF.

The chain links TRBV14 to TRBJ2-7, with TRBD2 as a possible D gene (6 bases). This CDR3 spans 12 amino acids. CDR1 and CDR2 (germline): SGHDN, FVKESK. Trimming shortened V by 5 bases and J by 6 bases, and 11 bases separated the two germline ends. CDR3 nucleotide sequence: TGTGCCAGCAGCTCGCTGGGGGGCGAGCAGTACTTC. Translated, it gives CASSSLGGEQYF.

This clone was seen a few times. This chain links TRBV29-1 with TRBJ2-4; 7 bases agree with TRBD2. With V trimmed by 1 base and J by 0 bases, 6 bases remained unmatched. CDR3 size: 16 residues. Germline V CDR1 and CDR2: SQVTM, ANQGSEA. In DNA, the CDR3 is TGCAGCGTTGAAGGGGGGGGATTGCTAGCCAAAAACATTCAGTACTTC. This translates into CSVEGGGLLAKNIQYF.

This clone has only a few counts. This chain joins TRBV2 and TRBJ2-7; TRBD1 matches at 9 bases. From germline, CDR1 is SNHLY and CDR2 FYNNEI. After removal of 6 bases from V and 3 bases from J, the junction contained 6 bases not matched to a gene. There are 14 residues in the CDR3. CDR3 sequence: CASRTGQGFYEQYF. As DNA, the CDR3 is TGTGCCAGCAGGACGGGACAGGGATTCTACGAGCAGTACTTC.

This clone appeared a few times. V usage is TRBV7-8 and J usage is TRBJ1-1; 7 nucleotides agree with TRBD1. V shed 4 bases and J 2 bases; nucleotides not matched to a gene: 4. This CDR3 has 14 residues. The germline V gene encodes CDR1 SGHVS and CDR2 FQNEAQ. This chain's CDR3 is CASSSRGTNTEAFF. CDR3 nucleotide sequence: TGTGCCAGCAGCTCCAGGGGGACCAACACTGAAGCTTTCTTT.

The gene calls are TRBV15 and TRBJ1-2, with D possibly TRBD1 on 6 matching bases. Germline CDR1 reads LNHNV; CDR2 reads YYDKDF (reference sequence). This CDR3 region has 17 residues. V was shortened by 0 bases and J by 1 base, with 15 bases between the two germline ends. The CDR3 nucleotides are TGTGCCACCAGCAGAGACCCCGGGACACGGGATAACTATGGCTACACCTTC. Encoded protein: CATSRDPGTRDNYGYTF. Filled out from reference TRBV15 and TRBJ1-2, the complete variable domain reads DAMVIQNPRYQVTQFGKPVTLSCSQTLNHNVMYWYQQKSSQAPKLLFHYYDKDFNNEADTPDNFQSRRPNTSFCFLDIRSPGLGDTAMYLCATSRDPGTRDNYGYTFGSGTRLTVV.

The rearrangement joins TRBV27 to TRBJ2-2; TRBD1 agrees at 9 bases. CDR3 size: 14 residues. Per germline, CDR1 MNHEY and CDR2 SMNVEV (reference sequence). V lost 3 bases, J lost 7 bases, and 3 bases stayed unmatched. CDR3 residues: CASSFGQGIGELFF. The CDR3 DNA follows: TGTGCCAGCAGTTTTGGACAGGGGATCGGGGAGCTGTTTTTT.

This clone was seen more than once but under ten times. This rearrangement joins TRBV9 to TRBJ1-5; 7 nucleotides agree with TRBD1. Germline CDR1 reads SGDLS; CDR2 reads YYNGEE. The CDR3 covers 15 residues. Unmatched junction bases numbered 10, after V lost 7 bases and J lost 3 bases. The DNA of the CDR3 is TGTGCCAGCTCACCGACAGGGAAATTCAATCAGCCCCAGCATTTT. Encoded protein: CASSPTGKFNQPQHF.

The J gene is TRBJ1-5, the V gene TRBV7-2; 8 nucleotides align to TRBD1. The CDR3 is 15 amino acids. Germline lookup yields CDR1 SGHTA and CDR2 FQGNSA. Trimming at V came to 3 bases and at J to 6 bases, leaving 7 bases not matched to a gene. The CDR3 protein is CASSLGQVFGQPQHF. The CDR3 bases are TGTGCCAGCAGCTTGGGACAGGTTTTTGGTCAGCCCCAGCATTTT.

The chain has TRBV27 and TRBJ2-7; 8 bases map to TRBD1. Germline CDR1 is MNHEY and CDR2 is SMNVEV (reference sequence). The CDR3 consists of 13 residues. J gave up 5 bases and V 5 bases, and 5 bases lay outside the gene matches. CDR3 DNA: TGTGCCAGCAGTAACAGGGGGAGGAACGAGCAGTACTTC. Amino acid sequence: CASSNRGRNEQYF.

The chain has TRBV6-5 and TRBJ1-5; D gene ambiguous. Germline V gives CDR1 MNHEY, CDR2 SVGAGI. Deletions cut 5 bases from V and 6 bases from J, with 14 bases between. The CDR3 has 14 amino acids. Written as DNA, the CDR3 is TGTGCCAGCAGTCCCCAGGCGGGGATTCAGCCCCAGCATTTT. Translation gives CASSPQAGIQPQHF.

There are a few counts of this clone. The chain uses TRBV19 and TRBJ2-1, with D unclear. The CDR3 length is 13 residues. CDR1 and CDR2 (germline): LNHDA, SQIVND (reference sequence). V was clipped by 3 bases and J by 3 bases, with 6 bases between them. The chain's CDR3 is CASSIGLYNEQFF. In nucleotides, the CDR3 is TGTGCCAGTAGTATTGGCCTCTACAATGAGCAGTTCTTC.

Only one count was recorded for this clone. The chain is built from TRBV7-9 and TRBJ1-4, with no clear D. The germline gives CDR1 SEHNR, CDR2 FQNEAQ (reference sequence). This CDR3 spans 15 amino acids. V lost 0 bases, J lost 8 bases, and 13 bases lay in between. The chain's CDR3 is CASSLAYGSNEKLFF. Here the CDR3 DNA reads TGTGCCAGCAGCTTAGCGTACGGGAGTAACGAAAAACTGTTTTTT.